This TCR beta chain was observed in a study of tumor-infiltrating lymphocytes in primary liver carcinoma. This CDR3 is 14 amino acids long. The ends were cut back, 7 bases at V and 6 bases at J, with 16 bases in the middle. The germline CDR1 and CDR2 sequences are MDHEN and SYDVKM. Scientists recovered RNA and DNA together from roughly 18-30 mg of unsorted bulk tissue. Every patient in the cohort had a primary liver carcinoma. That carcinoma was treated by surgical resection. Donors were untreated and chronically infected with HBV. Concerning this clonotype itself: Being one base from a much bigger clone, this may be a read error.

Synthesis of TCR beta cDNA was carried out from 500 ng total RNA with a constant-region primer. ARM-PCR was slightly modified, and three nested multiplex PCR rounds with it gave rise to the TCR beta libraries. The study ran its first two PCR rounds for nine to eleven cycles each, using TRBV1-TRBV30 forward primers and a C-beta reverse primer. TCRdb re-derived calls from the multiplex PCR reads in MiXCR, one entry per CDR3 protein. There are about 120,000 distinct CDR3 sequences in the sample; around 70% occur only once, and 8.1% lies in the top ten. V usage is TRBV28 and J usage is TRBJ2-4; either TRBD1 or TRBD2 may fit D (7 bases each). This clonotype was obtained from a woman in her fifties or sixties with primary liver carcinoma and hepatitis B virus infection. Sequencing was carried out using tumor-adjacent normal liver tissue. In DNA form, the CDR3 reads TGTGCCAGCACCGGGGGAGGGGGCGGAAACATTCAGTACTTC. Its protein product is CASTGGGGGNIQYF.